The present T cell receptor (beta chain) was sequenced within a study of identifying expanded T cells in peripheral blood. Comments on this clone: As yet, its antigen is unknown.

Profiled with immunoSEQ multiplex PCR; TCRdb holds only in-frame clones, not every one. Of roughly 84,000 clones listed, about 90% were seen once; the top ten hold 7.3%. Regarding the study as a whole: Technical replicates showed around 1.1 changed clones; around two weeks approximately 16; four weeks 19. Variance in clone template counts between approximately 2-week samples significantly increased with total template count across all healthy donors.

Germline loops: CDR1 LNHNV, CDR2 YYDKDF (reference sequence). This CDR3 region has 16 residues. Deletions cut 0 bases from V and 2 bases from J, with 11 bases between. Sequenced: blood. The TCR comes from a person aged 18 to 75 in good health. V and J are TRBV15 and TRBJ1-5; possibly TRBD1 for D (5 bases). The CDR3 loop is CATSRDLGVGNQPQHF. The DNA of the CDR3 is TGTGCCACCAGCAGAGACTTAGGGGTTGGCAATCAGCCCCAGCATTTT.